This T cell receptor (beta chain) was retrieved from a study of blood T cell repertoires in COVID-19. Background on the study: Some COVID-19 samples were acute and others convalescent; all came from the United States, Italy and Spain. In each case, the material was cDNA or gDNA derived from T cells, B-cell-depleted T cells, or PBMCs.

Per the original methods: Scientists estimated how many nucleated cells there were by amplifying reference gene primers. TCRdb keeps only in-frame clones here, not all; method: immunoSEQ multiplex PCR. The V and J calls and the clone size are those of that table, but D and trimming were determined from the DNA. The data hold approximately 290,000 clones, with 84% observed a single time. This clone was observed a single time. The CDR3 loop spans 15 amino acids. Germline assignment: CDR1 LNHDA and CDR2 SQIVND (reference sequence). The junction had 7 bases not matched to a gene; V was cut back by 4 bases and J by 7 bases. During active infection, Seattle patients enrolled and were then monitored through disease.

The receptor's source is a person between 65 and 80 years old with COVID-19, enrolled during active disease. The V and J genes are TRBV19 and TRBJ2-2; 9 bases align to TRBD1. The specimen was peripheral blood. The CDR3 DNA reads as TGTGCCAGTAGTACGACGGACAGGGGTAACGGGGAGCTGTTTTTT. Translating it yields CASSTTDRGNGELFF.